Below, 7 T cell receptor beta chains from the same sample are listed, as sequenced in a study of response to subunit inactivated influenza vaccine. TCRdb re-called the RT-PCR reads through MiXCR, storing one row per CDR3 protein. The sample contains about 800,000 distinct CDR3 sequences, 21% of which appear only once. The sample was PBMCs from blood, taken about 5 days after vaccination. The receptors originated from a man over 45 who received an inactivated influenza vaccine.

This clonotype has just a few counts. The V gene is TRBV27, the J gene TRBJ2-7; 9 bases align to TRBD1. The V gene end was trimmed by 7 bases and the J gene end by 2 bases; junction bases not matched to a gene: 6. The CDR3 loop spans 14 amino acids. Germline V gene sequence: CDR1 MNHEY, CDR2 SMNVEV (reference sequence). The CDR3 sequence: CASMRRQGAYEQYF. The CDR3 coding sequence is TGTGCCAGCATGCGGCGACAGGGGGCCTACGAGCAGTACTTC.

The chain recombines TRBV27 with TRBJ2-2, with 7 bases matching TRBD2. The CDR3 is made up of 18 amino acids. Per the germline V gene, CDR1 is MNHEY and CDR2 is SMNVEV (reference sequence). V lost 5 bases and J lost 0; bases outside the gene matches: 12. The CDR3 DNA is TGTGCCAGCAGTCGACAGTACCTAGCGGCCTCGAACACCGGGGAGCTGTTTTTT. This sequence encodes CASSRQYLAASNTGELFF.

This clonotype occurred a few times. The V and J genes are TRBV11-2 and TRBJ2-7; 9 nucleotides agree with TRBD2. Trimming cost V 5 bases and J 1 base; bases outside gene matches: 6. The CDR3 has 15 residues. Germline V lookup: CDR1 SGHAT, CDR2 FQNNGV. This chain's CDR3 is CASSRGSGSSYEQYF. The CDR3 nucleotides read TGTGCCAGCAGCCGCGGTAGCGGGAGTTCCTACGAGCAGTACTTC. Full variable domain (rest looked up from reference TRBV11-2 and TRBJ2-7): EAGVAQSPRYKIIEKRQSVAFWCNPISGHATLYWYQQILGQGPKLLIQFQNNGVVDDSQLPKDRFSAERLKGVDSTLKIQPAKLEDSAVYLCASSRGSGSSYEQYFGPGTRLTVT.

The chain joins TRBV18 to TRBJ2-1; possibly TRBD1 for D (6 bases). The CDR3 length is 15 residues. Germline assignment: CDR1 KGHSH and CDR2 LQKENI. V dropped 2 bases and J dropped 6 bases, with 14 bases sitting between them. CDR3 sequence (DNA): TGTGCCAGCTCACCAGGGGGCTGGGGTTCCAATGAGCAGTTCTTC. Amino acid sequence: CASSPGGWGSNEQFF. Drawing the rest from reference TRBV18 and TRBJ2-1, the complete variable domain is NAGVMQNPRHLVRRRGQEARLRCSPMKGHSHVYWYRQLPEEGLKFMVYLQKENIIDESGMPKERFSAEFPKEGPSILRIQQVVRGDSAAYFCASSPGGWGSNEQFFGPGTRLTVL.

V gene TRBV20-1 combines with J gene TRBJ2-3; 9 bases map to TRBD2. The ends lost 6 bases at V and 10 bases at J; junction bases unmatched: 11. Germline V CDR1 and CDR2: DFQATT, SNEGSKA (reference sequence). The length of the CDR3 is 13 residues. CDR3 region: CSASGGPDPAQYF. CDR3 DNA sequence: TGCAGTGCCAGCGGGGGGCCAGACCCTGCGCAGTATTTT.

The V and J genes are TRBV5-1 and TRBJ2-2, with 7 nucleotides matching TRBD2. The CDR3 covers 17 residues. After removal of 5 bases from V and 0 bases from J, the junction contained 10 bases not matched to a gene. Germline V CDR1 and CDR2: SGHRS, YFSETQ. The CDR3 DNA is TGCGCCAGCAGACCGTGGAGGGGAGGGGCGAACACCGGGGAGCTGTTTTTT. Its translation is CASRPWRGGANTGELFF. Drawing the rest from reference TRBV5-1 and TRBJ2-2, the complete variable domain is KAGVTQTPRYLIKTRGQQVTLSCSPISGHRSVSWYQQTPGQGLQFLFEYFSETQRNKGNFPGRFSGRQFSNSRSEMNVSTLELGDSALYLCASRPWRGGANTGELFFGEGSRLTVL.

The sample holds a few counts of this clonotype. The DNA of the CDR3 is TGCGCCAGCAGCCAAGACAGGGTACAAGAAAAACTGTTTTTT. This translates into CASSQDRVQEKLFF. This chain joins TRBV4-3 and TRBJ1-4; maybe TRBD1 (5 bases). Deletions cut 0 bases from V and 8 bases from J, with 10 bases between. This CDR3 region has 14 residues. Germline CDR1 is LGHNA and CDR2 is YSLEER.